The rows below give T cell receptor beta chains drawn from one sample of a study of T cells in Graves' hyperthyroidism and ophthalmopathy. TCRdb independently ran MiXCR on the multiplex PCR reads; one entry per CDR3 protein. Among 350,000 to 400,000 distinct CDR3 sequences, around 13% were seen once, and the ten largest hold 9.5% to 12%. Input material: blood. These receptors were taken from a woman in her fifties or sixties with Graves' hyperthyroidism. CDR3s include the opening cysteine and the closing phenylalanine or tryptophan. D genes are given only for firm matches. For some rows the clone size is stated as once, few or many, or as a class when expanded; others skip it.

TGCAGTGCTATACCCCCGGCGGGACCCGAAGACAATGAGCAGTTCTTC,CSAIPPAGPEDNEQFF,TRBV20-1,-,many,TRBJ2-1
TGTGCCAGCAGCCCCGGGCTCGTGTACCAAGAGACCCAGTACTTC,CASSPGLVYQETQYF,TRBV11-2,-,-,TRBJ2-5
TGCAGTGCTAGAGATATGAGGGGCGTCTCAGATACGCAGTATTTT,CSARDMRGVSDTQYF,TRBV20-1,-,-,TRBJ2-3
TGTGCCAGTAGTAGGGCGATTACCACAGATACGCAGTATTTT,CASSRAITTDTQYF,TRBV19,-,once,TRBJ2-3
TGCAGTGCTCCCGGGACAGGGGGCAGGTATGGCTACACCTTC,CSAPGTGGRYGYTF,TRBV20-1,TRBD1,many,TRBJ1-2
TGTGCCAGCAGTTTATCCGGGGATTCACCCCTCCACTTT,CASSLSGDSPLHF,TRBV12-3/TRBV12-4,-,many,TRBJ1-6
TGCGCCAGCAGACCCGGGGACAATGAGCAGTTCTTC,CASRPGDNEQFF,TRBV5-1,-,many,TRBJ2-1
TGTGCCAGCAGGGAACTGGCTAGTCAGCCCCAGCATTTT,CASRELASQPQHF,TRBV6-2/TRBV6-3,-,once,TRBJ1-5
TGTGCCAGCAGCTTAGCGGGGCCCGAAGCTTTCTTT,CASSLAGPEAFF,TRBV7-9,-,-,TRBJ1-1
TGCGCCAGCAGCCGGGGGGGCAGTGGCGACGAGCAGTACTTC,CASSRGGSGDEQYF,TRBV5-1,TRBD2,many,TRBJ2-7
TGTGCCAGCAGCCCCGTCCTACGCGATGAGCAGTTCTTC,CASSPVLRDEQFF,TRBV7-9,-,many,TRBJ2-1
TGTGCCAGCAGCCAAGATGGGCTTCGCACTGAAGCTTTCTTT,CASSQDGLRTEAFF,TRBV3-1,-,many,TRBJ1-1
TGTGCCAGCAGCCAGTTGGGGCTAGGAATGAATGAGCAGTTCTTC,CASSQLGLGMNEQFF,TRBV11-2,-,-,TRBJ2-1
TGTGCCAGTAGTACGGACAGGGCCACCTACGAGCAGTACTTC,CASSTDRATYEQYF,TRBV19,TRBD1,few,TRBJ2-7
TGCGCCAGCAGCCAACCCCGGGACAGGGACGGACTGTTTTTT,CASSQPRDRDGLFF,TRBV4-1,TRBD1,-,TRBJ1-4
TGTGCCAGCAGTTACTCGATGAGTTTACGCCAAGAGACCCAGTACTTC,CASSYSMSLRQETQYF,TRBV6-6,-,many,TRBJ2-5
TGTGCCATCAGTGATATACAGTTAGTAGGCAATCAGCCCCAGCATTTT,CAISDIQLVGNQPQHF,TRBV10-3,-,-,TRBJ1-5
TGCGCCAGCAGCTGGACAGGGGGCGAGTTAAATGAAGCTTTCTTT,CASSWTGGELNEAFF,TRBV5-1,TRBD1,many,TRBJ1-1
TGTGCCACCAGCAGAGTAACAGGGTACGTTGAGCAGTTCTTC,CATSRVTGYVEQFF,TRBV15,-,-,TRBJ2-1
TGCGCCAGCAGCTTGGATGGGGCGGGGGAGACCCAGTACTTC,CASSLDGAGETQYF,TRBV5-1,-,many,TRBJ2-5
TGTGCCAGCAGTACGGGTGGGATGGGATACTACGAGCAGTACTTC,CASSTGGMGYYEQYF,TRBV12-3/TRBV12-4,-,-,TRBJ2-7
TGTGCCAGCAGCCAAGTCGTCGCGGGAGTAGCGGATACGCAGTATTTT,CASSQVVAGVADTQYF,TRBV11-2,TRBD2,-,TRBJ2-3
TGTGCCAGCAGTTTCCGCCGGACGGGGGAATTAGTAGGCAATCAGCCCCAGCATTTT,CASSFRRTGELVGNQPQHF,TRBV28,-,many,TRBJ1-5
TGTGCCAGCTCACCAAGGGGACAGCCGAACACTGAAGCTTTCTTT,CASSPRGQPNTEAFF,TRBV18,TRBD1,many,TRBJ1-1
TGTGCCAGCAGGAGCGACATGGGGGACACTGAAGCTTTCTTT,CASRSDMGDTEAFF,TRBV27,-,many,TRBJ1-1
TGCAGTGCTAGAAAGACAGGGCGGGTAGAGACCCAGTACTTC,CSARKTGRVETQYF,TRBV20-1,TRBD1,many,TRBJ2-5
TGTGCCAGCAGTTTTGCAGCGAACACTGAAGCTTTCTTT,CASSFAANTEAFF,TRBV27,-,many,TRBJ1-1
TGTGCCAGCAGCGCTGACAGACCCTATGGCTACACCTTC,CASSADRPYGYTF,TRBV9,-,-,TRBJ1-2
TGCGCCAGCAGCCCGGACAGACCGGACACTGAAGCTTTCTTT,CASSPDRPDTEAFF,TRBV5-1,-,many,TRBJ1-1